One T cell receptor beta chain is described in this entry. V lost 3 bases, J lost 6 bases, and 16 bases lay in between. The CDR3 has 15 amino acids. The V gene's germline CDR1 is SGHRS and CDR2 YFSETQ. These data belong to a study of blood T cell repertoires in COVID-19. Study at large: The United States, Italy and Spain were the sources of the acute and convalescent COVID-19 samples. T cells, B-cell-depleted T cells, or PBMCs supplied cDNA or gDNA.

As handled by the study authors: Reference gene primer amplification yielded estimated nucleated cell counts. Produced via immunoSEQ multiplex PCR; TCRdb's table is partial and in-frame only. V and J calls and clone size follow that table, whereas D and trimming were derived from the DNA. The sample lists 150,000 to 200,000 clones, roughly 93% occurring once. This chain links TRBV5-1 with TRBJ2-1; D possibly corresponds to TRBD1 (6 bases). This TCR derives from a woman aged 50 to 65 with acute or convalescent COVID-19. The sequenced sample was peripheral blood. CDR3 loop: CASSSGNTGSNEQFF. CDR3 nucleotide sequence: TGCGCCAGCAGCTCGGGTAATACAGGGAGCAATGAGCAGTTCTTC.